What follows are 4 T cell receptor beta chains derived from one specimen sequenced in a study of T cells in Graves' hyperthyroidism and ophthalmopathy. There were TCR beta CDR3 regions amplified from RNA transcripts. HTBI primers drove first-round RT-PCR of the TCR CDR3. Via MiXCR, TCRdb re-called the multiplex PCR reads, giving one row per CDR3 protein. Of some 570,000 distinct CDR3 sequences in the sample, over 15% were seen once. Sequences were obtained from blood. The source is a woman between 18 and 29 years old with Graves' ophthalmopathy.

At least ten counts were recorded for this clonotype. The chain has TRBV20-1 and TRBJ2-2; 12 bases match TRBD1. The CDR3 is 16 residues long. With V trimmed by 5 bases and J by 5 bases, 9 bases remained unmatched. Germline CDR1 and CDR2: DFQATT and SNEGSKA (reference sequence). Here the CDR3 DNA reads TGCAGTGCTCGACCGGGACAGGGGGCGAGGACCGGGGAGCTGTTTTTT. Its protein is CSARPGQGARTGELFF.

This clonotype was observed at least ten times. The rearrangement joins TRBV28 to TRBJ1-2; D not resolved. Germline-derived CDR1 and CDR2 are MDHEN and SYDVKM. CDR3 length equals 12 residues. The V end was cut by 5 bases, the J end by 8 bases, with 12 bases between. CDR3 loop: CASSLRAGGYTF. The CDR3 nucleotides read TGTGCCAGCAGTCTCCGGGCAGGCGGCTACACCTTC.

This clonotype was counted many times. The chain combines TRBV2 with TRBJ1-1; 10 bases map to TRBD1. CDR3 size: 14 residues. The ends lost 7 bases at V and 5 bases at J; junction bases unmatched: 7. The germline V gene has CDR1 SNHLY and CDR2 FYNNEI. DNA for the CDR3: TGTGCCAGCACGCAGGGACAGGGGTGGACTGAAGCTTTCTTT. Protein: CASTQGQGWTEAFF. Supplemented by reference TRBV2 and TRBJ1-1, the full variable domain reads EPEVTQTPSHQVTQMGQEVILRCVPISNHLYFYWYRQILGQKVEFLVSFYNNEISEKSEIFDDQFSVERPDGSNFTLKIRSTKLEDSAMYFCASTQGQGWTEAFFGQGTRLTVV.

In this sample, this clonotype turned up a few times. V and J are TRBV4-2 and TRBJ2-1; 8 bases line up with TRBD2. V trimming: 1 base; J trimming: 10 bases; junction bases outside the gene matches: 6. The CDR3 runs 14 residues. Germline V gives CDR1 LGHNA, CDR2 YNFKEQ. In DNA form, the CDR3 reads TGTGCCAGCAGCCAAGCGGGGGGGACTGGCGAGCAGTTCTTC. Translation: CASSQAGGTGEQFF.